This T cell receptor beta chain was observed in a study of T cell responses to AZD1222 COVID-19 vaccine. About this clone itself: The antigen is not known.

The method was immunoSEQ multiplex PCR; TCRdb's version includes in-frame clones alone and lacks a portion of them. Of 120,000 or so clones in the sample, approximately 90% were seen once. Broader study findings: Dominant at 160-218 and 743-854, vaccine-associated CD4 TCRs also spanned spike.

V lost 3 bases and J lost 3, with 9 bases in between. The CDR3 contains 12 residues. Per the germline V gene, CDR1 is DFQATT and CDR2 is SNEGSKA (reference sequence). The chain is built from TRBV20-1 and TRBJ2-7; D ambiguous. The sequencing used peripheral blood, collected 28 days after the second AZD1222 dose. The source of this sequence is an adult who received the AZD1222 COVID-19 vaccine. The CDR3 protein is CSASKAVYEQYF. For the CDR3, the DNA is TGCAGTGCTAGTAAGGCAGTCTACGAGCAGTACTTC.